The clone carrying this T cell receptor (beta chain) was observed a handful of times. The antigen is unknown. The same CDR3 arises from other DNA sequences in this sample as well. Treatment given: 15 to 20 received Ad26.COV2.S at low or high dose, single or two shots; about 5 received placebo; per-sample allocation not given. The study sampled participants on day 63 after the first vaccine or placebo injection. This entry belongs to a study of Ad26.COV2.S vaccination and SARS-CoV-2 variants. Study conclusions and caveats: Reported findings describe substantial breadth in spike-specific CD8+ and CD4+ T cell responses following vaccination.

The repertoire was sequenced with immunoSEQ multiplex PCR; TCRdb's copy has only in-frame clones and lacks some. The sample has about 350,000 clones, 88% seen once. The TCR comes from a person aged 18-60 years who received the Ad26.COV2.S COVID-19 vaccine or a placebo. This specimen consisted of peripheral blood, obtained in a trial of Ad26.COV2.S vaccine versus placebo.

The DNA for the CDR3 is TGTGCCAGCAGCGTAGCGGCAAACTACGAGCAGTACTTC. Residues: CASSVAANYEQYF. The rearrangement uses TRBV9 and TRBJ2-7; no clear D. The V end was cut by 0 bases, the J end by 3 bases, with 7 bases between. Germline CDR1 is SGDLS and CDR2 is YYNGEE. This CDR3 has 13 amino acids.